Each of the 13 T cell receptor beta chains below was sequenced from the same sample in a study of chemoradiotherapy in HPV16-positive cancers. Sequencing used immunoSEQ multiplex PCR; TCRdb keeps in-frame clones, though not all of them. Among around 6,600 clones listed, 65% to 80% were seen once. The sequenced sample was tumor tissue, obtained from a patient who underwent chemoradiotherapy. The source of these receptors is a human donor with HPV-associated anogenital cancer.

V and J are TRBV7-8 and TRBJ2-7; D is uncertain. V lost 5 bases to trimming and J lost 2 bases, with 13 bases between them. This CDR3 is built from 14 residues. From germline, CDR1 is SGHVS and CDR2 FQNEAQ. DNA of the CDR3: TGTGCCAGCAGCGAAACAAGGACCCCCTACGAGCAGTACTTC. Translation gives CASSETRTPYEQYF.

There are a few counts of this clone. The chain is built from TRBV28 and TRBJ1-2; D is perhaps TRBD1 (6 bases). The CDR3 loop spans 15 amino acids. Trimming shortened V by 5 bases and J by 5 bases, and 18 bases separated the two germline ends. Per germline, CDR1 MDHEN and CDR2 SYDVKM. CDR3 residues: CASSPGGGGGYGYTF. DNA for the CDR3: TGTGCCAGCAGTCCCGGTGGAGGGGGTGGTTATGGCTACACCTTC.

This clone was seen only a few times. DNA of the CDR3: TGTGCCAGCTCAACAGCTCAATCGAATCAGCCCCAGCATTTT. Its protein is CASSTAQSNQPQHF. V usage is TRBV18 and J usage is TRBJ1-5; D is undetermined. Between the trimmed V and J ends, which lost 5 bases and 4 bases, there was a span of 12 bases. Germline-derived CDR1 and CDR2 are KGHSH and LQKENI. The CDR3 has 14 residues.

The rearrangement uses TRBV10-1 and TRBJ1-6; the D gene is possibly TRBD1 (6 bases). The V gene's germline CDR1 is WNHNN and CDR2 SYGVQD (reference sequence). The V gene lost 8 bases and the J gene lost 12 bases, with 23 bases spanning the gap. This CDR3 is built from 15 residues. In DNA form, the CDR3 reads TGCGCCAGCTGGGGGTGGGGGGCCCTACGAGGACCCCTCCACTTT. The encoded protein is CASWGWGALRGPLHF.

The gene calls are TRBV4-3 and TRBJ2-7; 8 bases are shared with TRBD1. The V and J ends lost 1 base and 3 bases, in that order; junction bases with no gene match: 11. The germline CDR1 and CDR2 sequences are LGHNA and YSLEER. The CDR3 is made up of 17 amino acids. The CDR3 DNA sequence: TGCGCCAGCAGCCAAGGGGGGCCGGGACAGGTTAACTACGAGCAGTACTTC. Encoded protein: CASSQGGPGQVNYEQYF.

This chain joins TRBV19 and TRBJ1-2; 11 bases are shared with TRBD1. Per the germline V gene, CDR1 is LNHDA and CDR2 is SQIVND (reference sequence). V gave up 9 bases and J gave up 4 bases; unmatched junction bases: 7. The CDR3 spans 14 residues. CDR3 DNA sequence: TGTGCCAGCCTGGGACAGGGGGATATCTATGGCTACACCTTC. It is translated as CASLGQGDIYGYTF.

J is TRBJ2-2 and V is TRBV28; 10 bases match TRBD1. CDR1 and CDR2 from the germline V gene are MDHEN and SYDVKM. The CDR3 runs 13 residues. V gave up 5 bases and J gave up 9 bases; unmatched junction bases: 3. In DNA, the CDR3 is TGTGCCAGCAGTGGGACAGGGGAATGGGAGCTGTTTTTT. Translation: CASSGTGEWELFF.

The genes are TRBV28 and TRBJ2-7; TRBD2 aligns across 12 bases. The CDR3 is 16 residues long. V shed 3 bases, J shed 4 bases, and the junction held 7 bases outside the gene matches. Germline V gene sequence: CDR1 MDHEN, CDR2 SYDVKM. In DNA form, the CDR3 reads TGTGCCAGCAGTTTGAGTCTAGCGGGGGGGTTTTACGAGCAGTACTTC. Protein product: CASSLSLAGGFYEQYF.

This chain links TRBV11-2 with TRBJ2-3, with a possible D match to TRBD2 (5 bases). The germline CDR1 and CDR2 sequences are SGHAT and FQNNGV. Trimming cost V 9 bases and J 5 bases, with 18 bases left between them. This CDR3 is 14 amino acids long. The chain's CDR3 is CASTPGNTRDTQYF. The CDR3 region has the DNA TGTGCCAGTACCCCCGGGAACACACGAGATACGCAGTATTTT.

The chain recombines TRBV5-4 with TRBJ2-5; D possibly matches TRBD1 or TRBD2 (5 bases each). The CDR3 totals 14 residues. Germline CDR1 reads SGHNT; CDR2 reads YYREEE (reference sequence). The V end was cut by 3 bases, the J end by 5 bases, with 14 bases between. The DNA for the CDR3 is TGTGCCAGCAGCTCCCCAGGGAGCCGGGAGACCCAGTACTTC. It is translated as CASSSPGSRETQYF.

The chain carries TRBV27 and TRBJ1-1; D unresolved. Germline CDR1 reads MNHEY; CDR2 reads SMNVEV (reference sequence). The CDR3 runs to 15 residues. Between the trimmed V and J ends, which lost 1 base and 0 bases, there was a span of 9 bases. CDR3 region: CASSLYPGVNTEAFF. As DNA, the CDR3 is TGTGCCAGCAGTTTATATCCGGGAGTGAACACTGAAGCTTTCTTT.

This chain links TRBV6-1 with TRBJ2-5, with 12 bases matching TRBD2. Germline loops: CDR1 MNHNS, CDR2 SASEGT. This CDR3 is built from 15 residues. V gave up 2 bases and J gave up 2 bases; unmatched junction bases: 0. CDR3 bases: TGTGCCAGCAGTGAACTAGCGGGGGGGCAAGAGACCCAGTACTTC. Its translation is CASSELAGGQETQYF.

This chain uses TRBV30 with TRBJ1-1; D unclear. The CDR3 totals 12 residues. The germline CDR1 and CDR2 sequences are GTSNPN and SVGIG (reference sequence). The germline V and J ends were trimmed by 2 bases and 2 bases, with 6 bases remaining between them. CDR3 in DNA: TGTGCCTGGAGTAGGATAAACACTGAAGCTTTCTTT. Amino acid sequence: CAWSRINTEAFF.